The TCR beta chain described here comes from a study of cytomegalovirus exposure and HLA in healthy donors. Turning to the study itself: Tens of millions of unique TCR sequences came from HLA-typed donors in an early release.

The V and J ends lost 3 bases and 4 bases respectively, with 8 bases between them. Germline CDR1 is LNHDA and CDR2 is SQIVND (reference sequence). The CDR3 has 13 residues. In the PCR, 60 Vbeta and 13 Jbeta primers were used. Generated by immunoSEQ multiplex PCR, the TCRdb table keeps only in-frame clones and is missing some. The sample contains 180,000 or so clones, over 60% of which appear only once. Regarding the study as a whole: With DRB1 most and HLA-C fewest, TCR association rates differed between HLA loci in a later analysis.

The sample holds one count of this clone. No antigen is known for it. The sample was PBMCs. The chain carries TRBV19 and TRBJ2-3; the D gene is possibly TRBD2 (5 bases). This receptor was identified in a female donor in good health and CMV-seronegative. The CDR3: CASSIGKSDTQYF. DNA for the CDR3: TGTGCCAGTAGTATCGGGAAGTCAGATACGCAGTATTTT.